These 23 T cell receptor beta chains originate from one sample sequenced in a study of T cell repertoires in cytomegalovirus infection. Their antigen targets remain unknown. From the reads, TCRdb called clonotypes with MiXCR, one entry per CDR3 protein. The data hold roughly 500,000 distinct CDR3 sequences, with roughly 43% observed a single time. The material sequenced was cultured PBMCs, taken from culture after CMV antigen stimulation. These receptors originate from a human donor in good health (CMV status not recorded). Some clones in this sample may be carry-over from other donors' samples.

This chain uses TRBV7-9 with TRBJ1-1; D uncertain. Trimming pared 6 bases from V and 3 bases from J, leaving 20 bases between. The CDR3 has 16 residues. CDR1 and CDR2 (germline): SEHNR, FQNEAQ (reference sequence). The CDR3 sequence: CASSPGVGGKDTEAFF. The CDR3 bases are TGTGCCAGCAGTCCCGGGGTGGGAGGCAAGGACACTGAAGCTTTCTTT.

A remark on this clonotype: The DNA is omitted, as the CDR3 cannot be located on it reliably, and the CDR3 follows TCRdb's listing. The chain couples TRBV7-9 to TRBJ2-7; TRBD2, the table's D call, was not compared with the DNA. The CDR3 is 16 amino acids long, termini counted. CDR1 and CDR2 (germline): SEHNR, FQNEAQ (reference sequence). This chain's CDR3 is CASSLTFGSGGGEQYF.

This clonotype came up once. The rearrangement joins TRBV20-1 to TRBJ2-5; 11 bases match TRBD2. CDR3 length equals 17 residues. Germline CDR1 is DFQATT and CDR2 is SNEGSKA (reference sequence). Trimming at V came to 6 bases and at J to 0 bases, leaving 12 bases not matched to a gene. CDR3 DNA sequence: TGCAGTGCCAGGGGGCTAGCGGGGGGCCTTAACCAAGAGACCCAGTACTTC. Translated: CSARGLAGGLNQETQYF.

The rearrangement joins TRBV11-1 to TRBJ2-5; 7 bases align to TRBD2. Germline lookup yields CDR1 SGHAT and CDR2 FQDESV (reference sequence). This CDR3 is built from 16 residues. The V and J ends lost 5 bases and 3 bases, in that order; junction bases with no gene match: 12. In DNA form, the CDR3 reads TGTGCCAGCAGCCCCAGGACTTGCGGGGGTAAAGAGACCCAGTACTTC. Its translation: CASSPRTCGGKETQYF.

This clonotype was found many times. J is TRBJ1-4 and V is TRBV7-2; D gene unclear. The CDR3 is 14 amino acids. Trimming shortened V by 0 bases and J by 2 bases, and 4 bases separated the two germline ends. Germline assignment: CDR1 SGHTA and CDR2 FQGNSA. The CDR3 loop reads CASSLAGTNEKLFF. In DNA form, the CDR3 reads TGTGCCAGCAGCTTAGCAGGGACTAATGAAAAACTGTTTTTT.

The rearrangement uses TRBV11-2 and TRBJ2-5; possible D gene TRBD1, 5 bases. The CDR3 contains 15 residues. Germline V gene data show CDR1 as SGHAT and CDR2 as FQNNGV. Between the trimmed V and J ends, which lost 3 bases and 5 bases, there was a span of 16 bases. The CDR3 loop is CASSFDRNQLETQYF. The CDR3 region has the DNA TGTGCCAGCAGCTTCGACAGAAACCAGTTGGAGACCCAGTACTTC.

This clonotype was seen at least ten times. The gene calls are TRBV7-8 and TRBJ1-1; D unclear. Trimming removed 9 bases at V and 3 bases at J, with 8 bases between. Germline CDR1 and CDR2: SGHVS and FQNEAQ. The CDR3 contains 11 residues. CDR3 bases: TGTGCCAGTAGTCTAGACACTGAAGCTTTCTTT. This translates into CASSLDTEAFF. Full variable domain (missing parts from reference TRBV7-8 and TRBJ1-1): GAGVSQSPRYKVAKRGQDVALRCDPISGHVSLFWYQQALGQGPEFLTYFQNEAQLDKSGLPSDRFFAERPEGSVSTLKIQRTQQEDSAVYLCASSLDTEAFFGQGTRLTVV.

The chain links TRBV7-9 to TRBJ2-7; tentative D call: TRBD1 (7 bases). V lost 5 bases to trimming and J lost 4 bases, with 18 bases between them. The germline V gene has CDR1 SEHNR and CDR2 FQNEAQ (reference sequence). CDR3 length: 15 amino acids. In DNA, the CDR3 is TGTGCCAGCAGCCCCCACGGCCAGGGGGGTTACGAGCAGTACTTC. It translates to CASSPHGQGGYEQYF.

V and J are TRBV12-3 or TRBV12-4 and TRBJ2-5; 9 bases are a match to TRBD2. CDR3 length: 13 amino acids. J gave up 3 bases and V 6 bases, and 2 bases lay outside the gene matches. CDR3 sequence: CASSASGKETQYF. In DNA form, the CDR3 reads TGTGCCAGCAGCGCTAGCGGGAAAGAGACCCAGTACTTC.

CDR3 protein: CASSIFWTEQFF. The CDR3 DNA reads as TGTGCCAGCAGTATCTTTTGGACGGAGCAGTTCTTC. The chain joins TRBV6-2 or TRBV6-3 to TRBJ2-1; no clear D gene. The CDR3 covers 12 residues. CDR1 and CDR2 (germline): MNHEY, SVGEGT. The V end lost 5 bases, the J end lost 10 bases, and 12 bases lay between the germline ends.

The chain's CDR3 is CASSLSYRDYGYTF. The CDR3 DNA follows: TGTGCCAGCAGTTTATCTTACAGGGACTATGGCTACACCTTC. The rearrangement joins TRBV28 to TRBJ1-2; possible D gene TRBD1, 6 bases. CDR3 size: 14 residues. The ends were cut back, 1 base at V and 3 bases at J, with 9 bases in the middle. In germline, CDR1 is MDHEN, CDR2 SYDVKM.

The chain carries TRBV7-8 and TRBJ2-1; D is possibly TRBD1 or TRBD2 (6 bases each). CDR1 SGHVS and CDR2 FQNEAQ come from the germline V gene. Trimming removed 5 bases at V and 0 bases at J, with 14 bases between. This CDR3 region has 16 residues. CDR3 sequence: CASSRGPVSSYNEQFF. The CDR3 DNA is TGTGCCAGCAGCCGGGGGCCCGTGAGCTCCTACAATGAGCAGTTCTTC.

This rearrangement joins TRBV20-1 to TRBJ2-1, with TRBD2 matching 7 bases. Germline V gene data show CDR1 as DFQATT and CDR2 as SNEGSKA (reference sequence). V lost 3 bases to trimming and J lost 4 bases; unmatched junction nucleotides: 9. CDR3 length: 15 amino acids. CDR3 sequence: CSASSQRGRYNEQFF. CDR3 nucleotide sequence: TGCAGTGCTAGTAGTCAGCGGGGCCGTTACAATGAGCAGTTCTTC.

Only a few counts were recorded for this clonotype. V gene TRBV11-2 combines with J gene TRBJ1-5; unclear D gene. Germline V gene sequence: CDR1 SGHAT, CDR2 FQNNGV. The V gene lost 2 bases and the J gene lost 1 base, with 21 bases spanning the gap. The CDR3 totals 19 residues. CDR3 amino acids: CASSLFYATAYTSNQPQHF. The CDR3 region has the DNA TGTGCCAGCAGCTTATTCTATGCGACGGCATATACCAGCAATCAGCCCCAGCATTTT.

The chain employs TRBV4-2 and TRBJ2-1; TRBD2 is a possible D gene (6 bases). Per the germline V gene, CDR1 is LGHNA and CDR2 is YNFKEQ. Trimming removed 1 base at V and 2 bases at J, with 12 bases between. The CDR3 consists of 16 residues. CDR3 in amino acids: CASSQVAGSAYNEQFF. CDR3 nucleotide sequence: TGTGCCAGCAGCCAAGTTGCGGGGTCCGCCTACAATGAGCAGTTCTTC.

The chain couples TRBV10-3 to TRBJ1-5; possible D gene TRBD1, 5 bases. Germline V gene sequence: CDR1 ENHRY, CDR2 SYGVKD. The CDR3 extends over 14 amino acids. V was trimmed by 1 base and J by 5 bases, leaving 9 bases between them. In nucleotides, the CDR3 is TGTGCCATCAGTGAGTTCCAGGGACATCAGCCCCAGCATTTT. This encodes CAISEFQGHQPQHF.

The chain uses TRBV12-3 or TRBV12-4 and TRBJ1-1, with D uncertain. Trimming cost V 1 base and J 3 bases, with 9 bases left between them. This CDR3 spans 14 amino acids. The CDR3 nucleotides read TGTGCCAGCAGTTTAGAGGACCCCGACACTGAAGCTTTCTTT. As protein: CASSLEDPDTEAFF.

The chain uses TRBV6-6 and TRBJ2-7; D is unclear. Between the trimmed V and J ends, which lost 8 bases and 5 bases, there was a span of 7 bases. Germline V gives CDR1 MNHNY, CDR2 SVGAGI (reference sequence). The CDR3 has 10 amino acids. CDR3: CASGQHEQYF. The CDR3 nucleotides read TGTGCCAGCGGGCAGCACGAGCAGTACTTC.

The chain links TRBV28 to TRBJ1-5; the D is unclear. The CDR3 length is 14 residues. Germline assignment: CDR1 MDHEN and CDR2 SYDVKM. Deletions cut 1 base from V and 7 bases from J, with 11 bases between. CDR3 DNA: TGTGCCAGCAGTTTATTTCGGGTTCTCCAGCCCCAGCATTTT. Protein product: CASSLFRVLQPQHF.

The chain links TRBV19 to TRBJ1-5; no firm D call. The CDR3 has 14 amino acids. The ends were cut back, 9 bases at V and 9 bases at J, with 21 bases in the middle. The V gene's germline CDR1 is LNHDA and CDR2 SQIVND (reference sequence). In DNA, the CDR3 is TGTGCCAGCAACAGAATGCCGGCATCCCGGCCCCAGCATTTT. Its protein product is CASNRMPASRPQHF.

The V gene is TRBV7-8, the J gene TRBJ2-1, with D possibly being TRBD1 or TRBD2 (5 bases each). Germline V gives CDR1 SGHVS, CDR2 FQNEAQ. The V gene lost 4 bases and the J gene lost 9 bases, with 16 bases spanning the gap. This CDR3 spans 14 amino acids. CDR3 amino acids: CASSSGPLRGEQFF. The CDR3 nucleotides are TGTGCCAGCAGCTCGGGTCCCCTGAGGGGTGAGCAGTTCTTC.

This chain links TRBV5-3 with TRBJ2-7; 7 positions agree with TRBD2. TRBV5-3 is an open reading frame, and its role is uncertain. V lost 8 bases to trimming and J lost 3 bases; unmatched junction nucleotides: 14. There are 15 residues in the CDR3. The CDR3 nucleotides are TGTGCCAGCAGAATTGGTGGGACTACCGTCTACGAGCAGTACTTC. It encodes CASRIGGTTVYEQYF.

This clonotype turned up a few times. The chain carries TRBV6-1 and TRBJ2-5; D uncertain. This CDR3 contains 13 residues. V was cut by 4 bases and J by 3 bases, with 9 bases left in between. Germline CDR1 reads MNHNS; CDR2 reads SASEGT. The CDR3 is CASSGQSEETQYF. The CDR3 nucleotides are TGTGCCAGCAGTGGACAATCAGAAGAGACCCAGTACTTC.